What follows are 30 T cell receptor beta chains derived from one specimen sequenced in a study of control samples from healthy donors and cancer patients. Profiled with immunoSEQ multiplex PCR; TCRdb holds only in-frame clones, not every one. The sample consists of 150,000 to 190,000 clones, 93% of them appearing once. Input material: blood. All receptors derive from a man in his forties or fifties in good health.

The rearrangement joins TRBV19 to TRBJ1-2; no clear D gene. Germline lookup yields CDR1 LNHDA and CDR2 SQIVND (reference sequence). This CDR3 has 15 amino acids. V was clipped by 2 bases and J by 1 base, with 11 bases between them. Written as DNA, the CDR3 is TGTGCCAGTAGTATACAGGCCTCCGTTAACTATGGCTACACCTTC. This encodes CASSIQASVNYGYTF.

The rearrangement uses TRBV27 and TRBJ1-5; tentatively, D is TRBD1 (6 bases). From germline, CDR1 is MNHEY and CDR2 SMNVEV (reference sequence). The CDR3 is 17 residues long. Trimming removed 8 bases from V and 3 bases from J, with 23 bases in between. In DNA form, the CDR3 reads TGTGCCAGCCTGACCGTTCTTCCCTGGACAGTCAATCAGCCCCAGCATTTT. Translating gives CASLTVLPWTVNQPQHF.

This clone was observed a few times. This chain uses TRBV11-2 with TRBJ2-2; 9 nucleotides align to TRBD1. The CDR3 consists of 14 residues. In germline, CDR1 is SGHAT, CDR2 FQNNGV. V gave up 5 bases and J gave up 6 bases; unmatched junction bases: 4. The chain's CDR3 is CASSHRTGAGELFF. The DNA for the CDR3 is TGTGCCAGCAGCCATAGGACAGGGGCCGGGGAGCTGTTTTTT.

At least ten counts were recorded for this clone. The chain recombines TRBV30 with TRBJ1-6; D unresolved. The CDR3 covers 14 residues. V was shortened by 4 bases and J by 4 bases, with 11 bases between the two germline ends. Germline V gene sequence: CDR1 GTSNPN, CDR2 SVGIG (reference sequence). The CDR3 region has the DNA TGTGCCTGGACCAACGGGCAGTATAATTCACCCCTCCACTTT. Translation gives CAWTNGQYNSPLHF.

CDR3 in amino acids: CASSQENRGLKPQHF. The CDR3 nucleotides are TGCGCCAGCAGCCAGGAAAACAGGGGGCTGAAGCCCCAGCATTTT. This rearrangement joins TRBV4-1 to TRBJ1-5, with 9 bases matching TRBD1. The CDR3 is made up of 15 amino acids. Trimming took 3 bases from V and 8 from J; bases not matched to a gene: 8. Looked up from germline, CDR1 is MGHRA and CDR2 is YSYEKL.

The gene calls are TRBV9 and TRBJ2-7; the match to TRBD1 covers 7 bases. CDR1 and CDR2 (germline): SGDLS, YYNGEE. This CDR3 comprises 14 residues. V lost 2 bases to trimming and J lost 4 bases; unmatched junction nucleotides: 6. CDR3 nucleotide sequence: TGTGCCAGCAGCGTCTCAGGGGGTAAATACGAGCAGTACTTC. Protein: CASSVSGGKYEQYF.

The V call is TRBV3-1 (or the pseudogene TRBV3-2), the J call TRBJ2-7, with 8 bases that match TRBD1. Germline CDR1 and CDR2: LGHDT and YNNKEL (reference sequence). The CDR3 runs to 14 residues. Trimming at V came to 0 bases and at J to 7 bases, leaving 5 bases not matched to a gene. The DNA of the CDR3 is TGTGCCAGCAGCCAAGATGGGACAGGTCGGGAGCAGTACTTC. This translates into CASSQDGTGREQYF.

The chain recombines TRBV4-1 with TRBJ2-3; no clear D. CDR1 is MGHRA and CDR2 is YSYEKL in the germline V gene. The CDR3 has 15 residues. V shed 0 bases and J shed 7 bases, with 14 bases lying between them. Written as DNA, the CDR3 is TGCGCCAGCAGCCAAGATCGGACGGCTAGATATACGCAGTATTTT. Its protein product is CASSQDRTARYTQYF.

The chain links TRBV27 to TRBJ2-1; 12 positions agree with TRBD2. Unmatched junction bases numbered 3, after V lost 2 bases and J lost 7 bases. The V gene's germline CDR1 is MNHEY and CDR2 SMNVEV (reference sequence). This CDR3 spans 15 amino acids. CDR3 DNA: TGTGCCAGCAGTTTAGGACTAGCGGGACTGAATGAGCAGTTCTTC. It translates to CASSLGLAGLNEQFF.

This clone was seen a single time. The rearrangement uses TRBV5-1 and TRBJ1-1; D unclear. CDR3 length: 17 residues. The germline V gene has CDR1 SGHRS and CDR2 YFSETQ. Deletions cut 0 bases from V and 0 bases from J, with 15 bases between. For the CDR3, the DNA is TGCGCCAGCAGCTTGGGAGCGGGCAGACGAATGAACACTGAAGCTTTCTTT. Its protein is CASSLGAGRRMNTEAFF.

The chain has TRBV5-1 and TRBJ2-1; D possibly matches TRBD1 or TRBD2 (7 bases each). CDR3 length equals 18 residues. Germline-derived CDR1 and CDR2 are SGHRS and YFSETQ. Trimming took off 0 bases at V and 3 bases at J, with 19 bases between the two ends. The CDR3 DNA reads TGCGCCAGCAGCTTGGCCCCAGGGGGAGGGGGCATCTACAATGAGCAGTTCTTC. This sequence encodes CASSLAPGGGGIYNEQFF.

V is TRBV11-3 and J is TRBJ2-1, with 8 bases lining up with TRBD2. The V segment lost 5 bases and the J segment 5 bases; nucleotides outside the gene matches: 5. Germline lookup yields CDR1 SGHNT and CDR2 YENEEA. The CDR3 is 14 residues long. CDR3: CASSPAGGDNEQFF. CDR3 DNA sequence: TGTGCCAGCAGCCCCGCGGGGGGTGACAATGAGCAGTTCTTC.

The V and J genes are TRBV19 and TRBJ2-1; D assignment may be TRBD1 or TRBD2 (6 bases each). Germline V gene lookup returns CDR1 LNHDA and CDR2 SQIVND (reference sequence). With 10 bases removed from V and 3 bases from J, the gap between germline ends came to 25 bases. CDR3 size: 17 residues. CDR3 in DNA: TGTGCCACCGAAGGGGGGACTGCTTCGGTGGGCTACAATGAGCAGTTCTTC. Its translation is CATEGGTASVGYNEQFF.

The V gene is TRBV27, the J gene TRBJ2-1; 9 positions match TRBD2. The length of the CDR3 is 15 residues. V dropped 3 bases and J dropped 6; count of bases not matched to a gene: 6. Per germline, CDR1 MNHEY and CDR2 SMNVEV (reference sequence). The CDR3 sequence: CASSFGLAGRNEQFF. The CDR3 nucleotides are TGTGCCAGCAGTTTCGGTCTAGCGGGACGCAATGAGCAGTTCTTC.

The chain uses TRBV2 and TRBJ2-7; 11 bases line up with TRBD1. The CDR3 loop spans 14 amino acids. CDR1 and CDR2 from the germline V gene are SNHLY and FYNNEI. With 8 bases clipped from V and 3 bases from J, the junction kept 6 bases outside the gene matches. CDR3 in amino acids: CASGRTGGVYEQYF. The CDR3 region has the DNA TGTGCCAGCGGTCGGACAGGGGGCGTCTACGAGCAGTACTTC. Supplemented by reference TRBV2 and TRBJ2-7, the full variable domain reads EPEVTQTPSHQVTQMGQEVILRCVPISNHLYFYWYRQILGQKVEFLVSFYNNEISEKSEIFDDQFSVERPDGSNFTLKIRSTKLEDSAMYFCASGRTGGVYEQYFGPGTRLTVT.

The chain is built from TRBV6-5 and TRBJ2-3; 12 bases align to TRBD1. The CDR3 has 15 amino acids. The germline CDR1 and CDR2 sequences are MNHEY and SVGAGI. V lost 5 bases, J lost 4 bases, and 4 bases stayed unmatched. CDR3 sequence reads: CASSSGTGGPDTQYF. CDR3 DNA: TGTGCCAGCAGTAGCGGGACAGGGGGCCCAGATACGCAGTATTTT.

The chain combines TRBV7-9 with TRBJ1-5; no clear D gene. Deletions cut 1 base from V and 6 bases from J, with 13 bases between. Germline CDR1 and CDR2: SEHNR and FQNEAQ (reference sequence). CDR3 length: 15 amino acids. CDR3 nucleotide sequence: TGTGCCAGCAGCTTAGTTCCGCAGTCCGGTCAGCCCCAGCATTTT. This translates into CASSLVPQSGQPQHF.

V is TRBV6-4 and J is TRBJ1-2, with no clear D. The CDR3 is 13 amino acids. Trimming removed 6 bases at V and 0 bases at J, with 8 bases between. Germline-derived CDR1 and CDR2 are MRHNA and SNTAGT. The CDR3 here is CASSPGANYGYTF. In nucleotides, the CDR3 is TGTGCCAGCAGCCCTGGGGCTAACTATGGCTACACCTTC.

The chain is built from TRBV7-2 and TRBJ2-2, with a weak D call TRBD1 (5 bases). Trimming took off 0 bases at V and 4 bases at J, with 9 bases between the two ends. Germline CDR1 and CDR2: SGHTA and FQGNSA. The CDR3 extends over 15 amino acids. CDR3 bases: TGTGCCAGCAGCTTAGCGGCAGGGATCACCGGGGAGCTGTTTTTT. Translating gives CASSLAAGITGELFF.

The chain links TRBV2 to TRBJ2-7; possibly TRBD1 or TRBD2 for D (6 bases each). V gave up 6 bases and J gave up 3 bases, with 15 bases separating them. The germline V gene encodes CDR1 SNHLY and CDR2 FYNNEI. The CDR3 sequence is 14 residues long. The CDR3 coding sequence is TGTGCCAGCAGGAAAATAGGGGGGAACTACGAGCAGTACTTC. It encodes CASRKIGGNYEQYF.

The CDR3 is CASSFSLQHNYGYTF. Here the CDR3 DNA reads TGCGCCAGCAGCTTTTCCCTGCAGCATAACTATGGCTACACCTTC. The V gene is TRBV5-1, the J gene TRBJ1-2; D remains ambiguous. CDR3 length equals 15 residues. V gave up 2 bases and J gave up 1 base, with 12 bases separating them. Germline V gene data show CDR1 as SGHRS and CDR2 as YFSETQ.

The chain uses TRBV27 and TRBJ2-4, with TRBD2 as a possible D gene (5 bases). Per germline, CDR1 MNHEY and CDR2 SMNVEV (reference sequence). The CDR3 is 16 amino acids. V was trimmed by 5 bases and J by 1 base, leaving 15 bases between them. The CDR3 here is CASSAGVLWAKNIQYF. For the CDR3, the DNA is TGTGCCAGCAGTGCCGGGGTGTTGTGGGCCAAAAACATTCAGTACTTC.

V gene TRBV6-6 combines with J gene TRBJ2-7; 9 bases fit TRBD2. Looked up from germline, CDR1 is MNHNY and CDR2 is SVGAGI (reference sequence). V dropped 7 bases and J dropped 6; count of bases not matched to a gene: 7. The CDR3 is made up of 13 amino acids. CDR3 nucleotide sequence: TGTGCCAGCACGCGGCTAGCGGGATTCGAGCAGTACTTC. It translates to CASTRLAGFEQYF.

V is TRBV15 and J is TRBJ1-6; possible D gene TRBD1, 6 bases. This CDR3 is built from 16 residues. The V gene lost 0 bases and the J gene lost 6 bases, with 12 bases spanning the gap. CDR1 LNHNV and CDR2 YYDKDF come from the germline V gene (reference sequence). The DNA for the CDR3 is TGTGCCACCAGCAGAGAACTGGGACAAATTAATTCACCCCTCCACTTT. Translated, it gives CATSRELGQINSPLHF.

The chain combines TRBV15 with TRBJ2-7; 7 nucleotides agree with TRBD1. The CDR3 length is 15 residues. CDR1 is LNHNV and CDR2 is YYDKDF in the germline V gene (reference sequence). V lost 1 base and J lost 2; bases outside the gene matches: 5. The CDR3: CATSRAIGTAYEQYF. CDR3 nucleotides: TGTGCCACCAGCAGAGCAATCGGGACAGCCTACGAGCAGTACTTC.

This clone was picked up a small number of times. The V and J genes are TRBV19 and TRBJ1-6; D unresolved. CDR1 LNHDA and CDR2 SQIVND come from the germline V gene (reference sequence). Deletions cut 4 bases from V and 9 bases from J, with 7 bases between. The CDR3 loop spans 12 amino acids. The CDR3 nucleotides read TGTGCCAGTAGTACGGGCGGTTCACCCCTCCACTTT. Translation gives CASSTGGSPLHF.

The chain carries TRBV6-5 and TRBJ2-1, with D possibly TRBD1 on 5 matching bases. CDR3 length: 11 amino acids. Trimming pared 0 bases from V and 11 bases from J, leaving 5 bases between. From germline, CDR1 is MNHEY and CDR2 SVGAGI. CDR3 nucleotide sequence: TGTGCCAGCAGTTACTCGGGGCAGCAGTTCTTC. Protein product: CASSYSGQQFF.

This sequence joins TRBV5-1 and TRBJ1-1; D is undetermined. The CDR3 sequence is 12 residues long. V was clipped by 4 bases and J by 4 bases, with 8 bases between them. CDR1 is SGHRS, CDR2 YFSETQ, per germline. The CDR3 coding sequence is TGCGCCAGCAGCGCCCATGGCACTGAAGCTTTCTTT. This encodes CASSAHGTEAFF.

The chain links TRBV3-1 (or the pseudogene TRBV3-2) to TRBJ2-1; no clear D. V shed 1 base and J shed 6 bases, with 10 bases lying between them. This CDR3 has 14 residues. CDR1 is LGHDT and CDR2 is YNNKEL in the germline V gene (reference sequence). CDR3 sequence: CASSQGEARNEQFF. The DNA of the CDR3 is TGTGCCAGCAGCCAAGGCGAAGCTCGCAATGAGCAGTTCTTC.

This chain links TRBV6-5 with TRBJ2-7; possibly TRBD1 for D (5 bases). The V end was cut by 2 bases, the J end by 3 bases, with 11 bases between. The CDR3 has 14 residues. Germline V gene lookup returns CDR1 MNHEY and CDR2 SVGAGI. CDR3 sequence reads: CASSYARAGYEQYF. In DNA, the CDR3 is TGTGCCAGCAGTTACGCCAGGGCTGGCTACGAGCAGTACTTC.